This TCR beta chain was sequenced in a study of blood T cells in healthy people across ages (dated by TCRdb to 2014 to 2015). Concerning the study at large: In model experiments, template switching captured about one uniquely barcoded TCR beta cDNA molecule for every two T cells. The study measured age-related changes in TCR beta repertoire diversity using deep sequencing normalized with unique cDNA molecular identifiers. Donors were grouped into four age groups: young (average roughly 15 years), middle-aged (under 40), aged (about 59) and long-lived (around 80). Donors of different ages were randomly distributed across sequencing lanes to avoid experimental bias. Two additional independent replicas of 1 million unique cDNA reads from the same blood draw were analyzed for two donors (one aged 18 to 29 and one aged 80 or older). The full study reports these points: Total diversity estimates from one million sequenced T cells were considered lower bounds and underestimates. Because the CMV infection status of the donors was unknown, age-related changes in expanded clonotypes may potentially have been confounded. Compared with the aged group, the long-lived group had more naive CD4+ T cells, fewer expanded clones and increased TCR diversity, suggesting age selection. Observed TCR beta diversity per million T cells fell roughly linearly with age, and a significant reduction was already apparent by age around 40. Conclusive comparison of naive and antigen-experienced compartments was prevented by the profiling of bulk unsorted PBMCs. There was a strong correlation between observed TCR beta diversity and the percentage of naive T cells measured by flow cytometry.

The donors were some 39 Caucasian individuals from Russia, aged roughly 6 to 100 years, who were systemically healthy. Each donor gave 8 to 10 milliliters of peripheral blood, drawn into EDTA-treated Vacutainer tubes. PBMCs were isolated by Ficoll-Paque density-gradient centrifugation, with at least 7 million obtained per sample. Trizol reagent was used to extract total RNA from PBMCs, with at least 6 micrograms per sample. For every donor, flow cytometry on a PBMC aliquot measured the percentage of naive CD45RAhigh/CD27high T cells. CDR1 and CDR2, looked up from the germline V gene, are MNHNS and SASEGT. Trimming at the junction amounts to 7 bases on V and 5 bases on J, and the germline ends lie 18 bases apart. Including the terminal cysteine and phenylalanine, the CDR3 comprises 15 residues. The retained sequence is limited to the CDR3, 45 bases, with the frame set at the first base. Libraries were prepared through 5' RACE. TCRdb shows the sequencer as Illumina HiSeq 2500. The second PCR ran for roughly 6 to 11 cycles and used a J-beta primer mix along with a sample-barcoded 5' primer. Each TCR beta cDNA molecule received a unique molecular identifier from a template-switch 5' adaptor carrying 12 random nucleotides. Each sample yielded at least 2.5 million CDR3-containing paired-end reads. All of the RNA was converted into first-strand cDNA using the Mint cDNA synthesis kit, with a TRBC-specific oligonucleotide serving as the primer. All cDNA was treated with uracil-DNA glycosylase and then went through a first 18-cycle PCR with the universal primers M1SS and BC2_uni_R. Regarding the original processing steps: Normalization of each sample was performed by random selection of 1 million high-quality reads, each carrying a distinct molecular identifier. Instead of being binned into consensus sequences, reads that shared molecular identifiers were thrown out. MiTCR, with a Q25 quality threshold and the strictest error-elimination algorithm, was used for CDR3 identification, clonotype clustering and error correction. Lower-bound total TCR beta diversity was estimated with a nonparametric unseen species model using Euler transformation. The public reads were reanalyzed by TCRdb: fastp trimming at Q25, MiXCR alignment, in-frame beta chains only. Each CDR3 protein gets just one entry, which takes the most common genes and DNA from the rows behind it. These V and J calls rely on TCRdb rather than the paper's analysis. In this sample the table shows about 650,000 distinct CDR3 sequences, roughly half of which occur a single time. The ten largest clones capture less than 15% of the sample.

Details on this clonotype: The antigen it recognizes is unknown. One base away there is no much larger clone; base qualities are not given.

The clonotype was recovered from a woman of 80 years or more in good health. In this chain, TRBV6-1 is recombined with TRBJ2-4; a weak D assignment points to TRBD1 (5 bases agree). Sequencing used blood. The DNA is as follows: TGTGCCAGCAAGGAAGGGGCTCAAATCCAAAACATTCAGTACTTC. It specifies CASKEGAQIQNIQYF.